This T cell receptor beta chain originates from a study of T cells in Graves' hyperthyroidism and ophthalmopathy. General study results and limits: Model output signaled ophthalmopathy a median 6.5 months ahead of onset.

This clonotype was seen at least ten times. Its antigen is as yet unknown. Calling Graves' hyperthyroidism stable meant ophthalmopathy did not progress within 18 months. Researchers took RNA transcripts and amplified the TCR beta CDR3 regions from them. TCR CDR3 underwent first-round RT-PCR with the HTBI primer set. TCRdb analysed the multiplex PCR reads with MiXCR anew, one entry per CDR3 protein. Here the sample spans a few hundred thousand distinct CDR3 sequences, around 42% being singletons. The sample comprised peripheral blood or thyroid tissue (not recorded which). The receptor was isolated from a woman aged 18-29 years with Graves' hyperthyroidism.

The CDR3 sequence: CASSAALQAHYGYTF. CDR3 DNA: TGTGCCAGCAGTGCCGCCTTACAGGCCCACTATGGCTACACCTTC. This chain connects TRBV2 to TRBJ1-2; D might be TRBD1 (5 bases). Germline V gene sequence: CDR1 SNHLY, CDR2 FYNNEI. With 4 bases removed from V and 3 bases from J, the gap between germline ends came to 15 bases. The CDR3 contains 15 residues. Full variable domain (rest looked up from reference TRBV2 and TRBJ1-2): EPEVTQTPSHQVTQMGQEVILRCVPISNHLYFYWYRQILGQKVEFLVSFYNNEISEKSEIFDDQFSVERPDGSNFTLKIRSTKLEDSAMYFCASSAALQAHYGYTFGSGTRLTVV.